The 3 T cell receptor beta chains in this list originate from one sample, sequenced in a study of blood T cell repertoires in COVID-19. Data came from immunoSEQ multiplex PCR; TCRdb stores just in-frame clones and leaves some out. Of 200,000 to 300,000 clones listed, around nine tenths are singletons. The sample comprised peripheral blood. These receptors were obtained from a woman in her sixties or seventies with COVID-19, enrolled during active disease.

The sample holds one count of this clone. The chain links TRBV7-3 to TRBJ2-2; D unclear. Germline V CDR1 and CDR2: SGHTA, FQGTGA. Trimming shortened V by 2 bases and J by 6 bases, and 16 bases separated the two germline ends. The CDR3 extends over 16 amino acids. In nucleotides, the CDR3 is TGTGCCAGCAGCTTAGTTTATTCGGCTAGTTCCGGGGAGCTGTTTTTT. Translated, it gives CASSLVYSASSGELFF.

The chain uses TRBV7-2 and TRBJ2-1, with 11 bases aligning to TRBD2. After removal of 3 bases from V and 10 bases from J, the junction contained 11 bases not matched to a gene. Germline V gives CDR1 SGHTA, CDR2 FQGNSA. The CDR3 consists of 16 residues. The CDR3 spells CASSFKPGLAEEEQFF. The CDR3 DNA is TGTGCCAGCAGCTTTAAACCGGGACTAGCGGAGGAGGAGCAGTTCTTC.

In the case of this clone: The same CDR3 also results from other DNA sequences found in this sample. The chain joins TRBV9 to TRBJ1-5; 8 bases agree with TRBD1. CDR1 and CDR2 from the germline V gene are SGDLS and YYNGEE. This CDR3 has 14 amino acids. The V segment lost 3 bases and the J segment 4 bases; nucleotides outside the gene matches: 3. The CDR3 DNA reads as TGTGCCAGCAGCGCAACAGGGGGTAATCAGCCCCAGCATTTT. This codes for CASSATGGNQPQHF.